A selection of T cell receptor beta chains follows, all from one sample in a study of blood T cell repertoires in COVID-19. This table comes from immunoSEQ multiplex PCR, and its TCRdb copy is limited to in-frame clones, with some not included. The data show roughly 250,000 clones, 65% to 90% seen once. Sequencing was done on a sample of peripheral blood. The source of these receptors is an older woman with active or convalescent COVID-19. The CDR3 runs from the conserved cysteine through the conserved F or W. D genes are given only for firm matches. Rows may omit the clone size; those that give it use once, few, many or a size class.

D gene	clone size	V gene	J gene	CDR3 DNA	CDR3 protein
.	.	TRBV5-8	TRBJ1-5	TGTGCCAGCGGAGGGGAACAGCCCCAGCATTTT	CASGGEQPQHF
TRBD2	.	TRBV19	TRBJ2-7	TGTGCCAGTAGTTCCCTGGAGGGACTAGCGTACGAGCAGTACTTC	CASSSLEGLAYEQYF
TRBD2	.	TRBV6-4	TRBJ2-7	TGTGCCAGCCACCCCATCTGCGGCGGGGGGGTGTACGAGCAGTACTTC	CASHPICGGGVYEQYF
.	few	TRBV6-2/TRBV6-3	TRBJ1-1	TGTGCCAGCAGTTATGGTACAGGGCCCACTGAAGCTTTCTTT	CASSYGTGPTEAFF
TRBD1	.	TRBV9	TRBJ2-1	TGTGCCAGCAGCGTAAGAACAGGGGGCTCCTTGAGCTCCTACAATGAGCAGTTCTTC	CASSVRTGGSLSSYNEQFF
TRBD1	.	TRBV27	TRBJ1-6	TGTGCCAGCAGTTTAAGGTGGGACAGGGCTAGCTCCTATAATTCACCCCTCCACTTT	CASSLRWDRASSYNSPLHF
.	.	TRBV6-4	TRBJ1-6	TGTGCCAGCAGTGACGGGGCCAATTCACCCCTCCACTTT	CASSDGANSPLHF
TRBD1	few	TRBV5-4	TRBJ1-1	TGTGCCAGCAGCTCGGCGGACAGGGGGAACACTGAAGCTTTCTTT	CASSSADRGNTEAFF
TRBD1	once	TRBV6-5	TRBJ2-7	TGTGCCACGCCGGGACAGGGAACCTACGAGCAGTACTTC	CATPGQGTYEQYF
.	.	TRBV24-1	TRBJ1-5	TGTGCCACCAGTGCAGAAGGGGCGAATCAGCCCCAGCATTTT	CATSAEGANQPQHF
TRBD1	once	TRBV30	TRBJ2-7	TGTGCCTGGAGATACCCTTGGACAGGGGGTAGCTACGAGCAGTACTTC	CAWRYPWTGGSYEQYF
TRBD1	.	TRBV28	TRBJ1-2	TGTGCCAGCAGTTCCCCGGGACAGGGGAGGTATGGCTACACCTTC	CASSSPGQGRYGYTF
TRBD2	.	TRBV6-6	TRBJ2-4	TGTGCCAGCAGCCGACCGGGGGGGGATCTAGCCAAAAACATTCAGTACTTC	CASSRPGGDLAKNIQYF
TRBD2	.	TRBV4-3	TRBJ2-3	TGCGCCAGCAGCCAAGACGTCGCGGGGGGGTCTACAGATACGCAGTATTTT	CASSQDVAGGSTDTQYF
.	.	TRBV19	TRBJ2-7	TGTGCCAGTAGTATAGGACCACCTTCCAGGAACTACGAGCAGTACTTC	CASSIGPPSRNYEQYF